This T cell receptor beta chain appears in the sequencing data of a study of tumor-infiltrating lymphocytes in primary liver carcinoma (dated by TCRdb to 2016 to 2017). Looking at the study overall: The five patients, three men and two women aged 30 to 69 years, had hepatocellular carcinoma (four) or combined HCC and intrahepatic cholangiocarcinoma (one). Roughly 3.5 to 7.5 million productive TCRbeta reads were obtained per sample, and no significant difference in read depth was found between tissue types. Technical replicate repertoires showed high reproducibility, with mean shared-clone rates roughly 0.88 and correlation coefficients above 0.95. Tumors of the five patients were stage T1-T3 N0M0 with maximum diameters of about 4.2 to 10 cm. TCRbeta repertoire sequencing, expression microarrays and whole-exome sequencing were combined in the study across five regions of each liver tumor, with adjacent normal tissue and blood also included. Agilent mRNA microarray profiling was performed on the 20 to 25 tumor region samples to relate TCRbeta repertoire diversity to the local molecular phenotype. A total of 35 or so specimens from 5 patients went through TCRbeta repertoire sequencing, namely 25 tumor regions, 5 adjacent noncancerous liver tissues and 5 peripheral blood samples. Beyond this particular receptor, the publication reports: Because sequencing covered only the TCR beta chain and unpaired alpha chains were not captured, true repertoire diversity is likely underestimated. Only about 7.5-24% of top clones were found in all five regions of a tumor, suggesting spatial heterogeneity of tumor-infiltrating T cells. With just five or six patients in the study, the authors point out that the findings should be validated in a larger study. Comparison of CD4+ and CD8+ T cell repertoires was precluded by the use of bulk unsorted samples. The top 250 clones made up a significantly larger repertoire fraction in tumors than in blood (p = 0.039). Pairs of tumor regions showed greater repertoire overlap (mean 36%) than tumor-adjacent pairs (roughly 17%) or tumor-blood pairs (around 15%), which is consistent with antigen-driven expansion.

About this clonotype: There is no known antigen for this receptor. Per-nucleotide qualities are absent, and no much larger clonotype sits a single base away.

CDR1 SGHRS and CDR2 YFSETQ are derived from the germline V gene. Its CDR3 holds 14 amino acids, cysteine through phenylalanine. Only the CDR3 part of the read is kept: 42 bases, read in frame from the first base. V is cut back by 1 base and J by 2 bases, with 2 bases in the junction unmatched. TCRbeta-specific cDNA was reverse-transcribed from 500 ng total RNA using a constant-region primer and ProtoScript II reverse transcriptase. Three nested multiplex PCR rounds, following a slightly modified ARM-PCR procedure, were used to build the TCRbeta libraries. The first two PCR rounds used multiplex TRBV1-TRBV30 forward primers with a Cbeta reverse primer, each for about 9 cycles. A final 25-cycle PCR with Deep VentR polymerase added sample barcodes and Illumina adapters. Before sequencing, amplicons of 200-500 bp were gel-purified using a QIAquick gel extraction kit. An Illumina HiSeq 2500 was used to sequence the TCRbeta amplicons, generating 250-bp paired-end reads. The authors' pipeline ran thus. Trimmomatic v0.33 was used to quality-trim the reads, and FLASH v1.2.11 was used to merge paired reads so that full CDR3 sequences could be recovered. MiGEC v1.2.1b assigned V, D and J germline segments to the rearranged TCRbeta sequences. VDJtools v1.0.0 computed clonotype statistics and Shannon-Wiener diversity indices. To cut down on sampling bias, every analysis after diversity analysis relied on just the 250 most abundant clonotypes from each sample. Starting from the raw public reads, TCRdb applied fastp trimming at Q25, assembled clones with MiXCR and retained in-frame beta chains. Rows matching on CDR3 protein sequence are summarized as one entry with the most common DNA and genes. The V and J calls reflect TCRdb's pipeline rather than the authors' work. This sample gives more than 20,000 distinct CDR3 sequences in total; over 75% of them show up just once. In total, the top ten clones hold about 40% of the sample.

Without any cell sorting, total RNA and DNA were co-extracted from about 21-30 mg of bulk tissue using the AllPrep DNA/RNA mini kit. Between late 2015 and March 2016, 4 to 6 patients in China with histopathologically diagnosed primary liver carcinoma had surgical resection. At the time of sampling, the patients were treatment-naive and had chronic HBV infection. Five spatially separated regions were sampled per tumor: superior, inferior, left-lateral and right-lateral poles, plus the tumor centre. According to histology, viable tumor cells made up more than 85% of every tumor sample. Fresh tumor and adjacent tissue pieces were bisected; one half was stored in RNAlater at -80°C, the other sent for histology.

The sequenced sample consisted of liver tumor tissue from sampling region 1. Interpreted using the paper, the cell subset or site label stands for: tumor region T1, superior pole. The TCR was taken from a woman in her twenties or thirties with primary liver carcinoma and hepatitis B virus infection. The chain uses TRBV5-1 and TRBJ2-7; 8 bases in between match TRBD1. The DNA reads TGCGCCAGCAGCTTGACAGGGGGTACCTACGAGCAGTACTTC. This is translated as CASSLTGGTYEQYF.